This T cell receptor beta chain was recovered during a study of blood T cell repertoires in COVID-19. About the study: PBMCs, B-cell-depleted T cells, or T cells provided the cDNA or gDNA that made up the material.

Per the study methods: Scientists estimated how many nucleated cells there were by amplifying reference gene primers. Using immunoSEQ multiplex PCR, the repertoire was profiled, and TCRdb retains in-frame clones only, with some absent. Clone size and the V and J calls come from that table; the DNA yielded D and trimming. The sample holds about 250,000 clones, roughly 86% seen once. The ends were cut back, 2 bases at V and 0 bases at J, with 14 bases in the middle. The germline CDR1 and CDR2 sequences are MGHRA and YSYEKL. The CDR3 extends over 16 amino acids. Sample: peripheral blood. This clonotype was sampled from a woman aged 60-70 years who had recovered from COVID-19. This sequence joins TRBV4-1 and TRBJ2-7; D is possibly TRBD1 (6 bases). In DNA, the CDR3 is TGCGCCAGCAGCCAACTACGGGGACAACGCTCCTACGAGCAGTACTTC. Translating it yields CASSQLRGQRSYEQYF.